Sequencing of this T cell receptor beta chain was carried out in a study of T cell changes during pregnancy in multiple sclerosis. The assay was immunoSEQ multiplex PCR, and TCRdb's table has in-frame clones only and misses some. The table has under 150,000 clones, around 97% seen once. Per the germline V gene, CDR1 is LNHNV and CDR2 is YYDKDF (reference sequence). The V end was cut by 0 bases, the J end by 0 bases, with 12 bases between. The CDR3 covers 16 residues. This clonotype was obtained from a female donor with multiple sclerosis, enrolled in a pregnancy study. The sequences come from peripheral blood, collected after pregnancy. The rearrangement joins TRBV15 to TRBJ2-7; maybe TRBD2 (6 bases). CDR3 region: CATSRETGASSYEQYF. CDR3 bases: TGTGCCACCAGCAGAGAAACGGGAGCTAGCTCCTACGAGCAGTACTTC. Together with reference TRBV15 and TRBJ2-7, the CDR3 gives the full variable domain: DAMVIQNPRYQVTQFGKPVTLSCSQTLNHNVMYWYQQKSSQAPKLLFHYYDKDFNNEADTPDNFQSRRPNTSFCFLDIRSPGLGDTAMYLCATSRETGASSYEQYFGPGTRLTVT.